This T cell receptor (beta chain) was sequenced for a study of T cells after posttransplantation cyclophosphamide. General study results and limits: Skin or GI-infiltrating T cells shared few TRB sequences with blood.

This clone occurred a few times. Its cognate antigen is unknown. Trimming removed 5 bases from V and 2 bases from J, with 9 bases in between. The V gene's germline CDR1 is SGHVS and CDR2 FQNEAQ. The CDR3 runs to 14 residues. Measured with immunoSEQ multiplex PCR; TCRdb has only the in-frame clones, and not every one. The profile covers under 30,000 clones, none occurring a single time. Material: PBMCs. This TCR was recovered from a woman aged 60-75 years in good health, CMV-negative, and a related stem cell transplant donor. This sequence joins TRBV7-8 and TRBJ2-2; D not certain. This CDR3 is CASSPSRNTGELFF. The CDR3 DNA is TGTGCCAGCAGCCCATCTAGAAACACCGGGGAGCTGTTTTTT.